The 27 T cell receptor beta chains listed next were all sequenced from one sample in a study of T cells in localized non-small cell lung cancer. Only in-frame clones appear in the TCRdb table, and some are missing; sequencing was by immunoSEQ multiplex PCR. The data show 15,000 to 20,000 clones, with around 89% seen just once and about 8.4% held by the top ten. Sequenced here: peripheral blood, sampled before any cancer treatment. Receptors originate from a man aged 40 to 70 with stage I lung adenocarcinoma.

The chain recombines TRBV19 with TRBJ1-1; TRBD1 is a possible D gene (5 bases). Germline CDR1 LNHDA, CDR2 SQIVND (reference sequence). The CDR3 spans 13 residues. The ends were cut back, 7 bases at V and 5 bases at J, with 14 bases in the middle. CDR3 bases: TGTGCCAGTACCCATCATGGGGGGACTGAAGCTTTCTTT. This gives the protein CASTHHGGTEAFF.

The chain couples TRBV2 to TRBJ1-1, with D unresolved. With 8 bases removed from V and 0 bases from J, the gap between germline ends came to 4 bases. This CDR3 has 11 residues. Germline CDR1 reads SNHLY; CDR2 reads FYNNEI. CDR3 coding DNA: TGTGCCAGCTATATGAACACTGAAGCTTTCTTT. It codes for CASYMNTEAFF.

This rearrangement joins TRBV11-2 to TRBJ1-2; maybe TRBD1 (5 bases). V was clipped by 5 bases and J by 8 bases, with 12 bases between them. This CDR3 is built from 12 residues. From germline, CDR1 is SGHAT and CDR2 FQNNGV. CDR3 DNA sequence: TGTGCCAGCAGCGCAGGGACCGGAGGCTACACCTTC. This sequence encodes CASSAGTGGYTF.

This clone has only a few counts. The CDR3 loop is CASRSAGGAGDTIYF. As DNA, the CDR3 is TGTGCCAGCCGGTCGGCAGGGGGCGCTGGGGACACCATATATTTT. The gene calls are TRBV27 and TRBJ1-3; 8 bases align to TRBD1. There are 15 residues in the CDR3. Per germline, CDR1 MNHEY and CDR2 SMNVEV (reference sequence). Unmatched junction bases numbered 14, after V lost 8 bases and J lost 8 bases.

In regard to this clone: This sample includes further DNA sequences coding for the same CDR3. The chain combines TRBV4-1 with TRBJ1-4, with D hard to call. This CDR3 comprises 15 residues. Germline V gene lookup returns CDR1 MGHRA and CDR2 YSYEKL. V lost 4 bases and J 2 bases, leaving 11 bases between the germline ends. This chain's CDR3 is CASSLLGTTNEKLFF. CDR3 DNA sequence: TGCGCCAGCAGCCTGTTGGGAACCACTAATGAAAAACTGTTTTTT.

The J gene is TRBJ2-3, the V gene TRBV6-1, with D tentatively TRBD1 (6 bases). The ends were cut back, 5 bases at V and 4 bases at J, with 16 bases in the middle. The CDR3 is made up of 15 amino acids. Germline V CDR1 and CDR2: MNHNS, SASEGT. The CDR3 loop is CASSQQGSGADTQYF. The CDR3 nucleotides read TGTGCCAGCAGTCAACAGGGAAGTGGAGCAGATACGCAGTATTTT.

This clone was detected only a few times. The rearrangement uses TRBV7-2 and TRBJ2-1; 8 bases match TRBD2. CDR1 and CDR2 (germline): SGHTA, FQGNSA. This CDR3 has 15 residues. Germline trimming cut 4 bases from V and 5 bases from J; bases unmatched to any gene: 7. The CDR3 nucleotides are TGTGCCAGCAGCTCCAGCGGGAGATCAAACAATGAGCAGTTCTTC. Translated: CASSSSGRSNNEQFF. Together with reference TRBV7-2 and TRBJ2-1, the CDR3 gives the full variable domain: GAGVSQSPSNKVTEKGKDVELRCDPISGHTALYWYRQSLGQGLEFLIYFQGNSAPDKSGLPSDRFSAERTGGSVSTLTIQRTQQEDSAVYLCASSSSGRSNNEQFFGPGTRLTVL.

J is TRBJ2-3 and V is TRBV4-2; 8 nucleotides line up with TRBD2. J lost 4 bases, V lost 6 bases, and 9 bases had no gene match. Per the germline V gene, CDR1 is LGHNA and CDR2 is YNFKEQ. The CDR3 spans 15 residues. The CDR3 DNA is TGTGCCAGCAGTAACATCGGGGGGGTCGCAGATACGCAGTATTTT. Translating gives CASSNIGGVADTQYF.

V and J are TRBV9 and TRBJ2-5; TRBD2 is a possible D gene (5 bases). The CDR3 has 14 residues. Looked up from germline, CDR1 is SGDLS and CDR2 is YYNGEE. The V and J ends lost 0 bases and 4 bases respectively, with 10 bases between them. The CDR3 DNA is TGTGCCAGCAGCGTAGCCGCGGGCCGAGAGACCCAGTACTTC. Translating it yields CASSVAAGRETQYF.

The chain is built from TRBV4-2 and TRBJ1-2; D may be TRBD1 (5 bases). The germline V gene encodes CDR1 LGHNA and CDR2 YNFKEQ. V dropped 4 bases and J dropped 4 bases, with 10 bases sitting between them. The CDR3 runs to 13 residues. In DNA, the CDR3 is TGTGCCAGCAGCCCCAGGGATGGCTATGGCTACACCTTC. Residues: CASSPRDGYGYTF.

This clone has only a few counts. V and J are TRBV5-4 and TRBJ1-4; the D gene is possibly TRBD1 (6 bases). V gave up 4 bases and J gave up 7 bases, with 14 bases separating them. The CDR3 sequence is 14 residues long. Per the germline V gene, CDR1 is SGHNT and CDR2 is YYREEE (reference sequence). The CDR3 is CASSQGGQIEKLFF. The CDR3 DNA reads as TGTGCCAGCAGCCAGGGCGGACAGATTGAAAAACTGTTTTTT.

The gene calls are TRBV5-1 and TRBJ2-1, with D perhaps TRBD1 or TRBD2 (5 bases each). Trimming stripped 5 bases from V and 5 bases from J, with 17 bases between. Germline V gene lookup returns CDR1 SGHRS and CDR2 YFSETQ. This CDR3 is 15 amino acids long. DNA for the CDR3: TGCGCCAGCAGTTTGAACCGGGACCAAAACAATGAGCAGTTCTTC. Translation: CASSLNRDQNNEQFF.

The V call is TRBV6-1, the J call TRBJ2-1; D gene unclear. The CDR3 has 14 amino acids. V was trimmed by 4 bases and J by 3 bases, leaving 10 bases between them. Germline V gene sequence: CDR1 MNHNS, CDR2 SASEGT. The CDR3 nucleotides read TGTGCCAGCAGTGTGGGGAATGACTACAATGAGCAGTTCTTC. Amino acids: CASSVGNDYNEQFF.

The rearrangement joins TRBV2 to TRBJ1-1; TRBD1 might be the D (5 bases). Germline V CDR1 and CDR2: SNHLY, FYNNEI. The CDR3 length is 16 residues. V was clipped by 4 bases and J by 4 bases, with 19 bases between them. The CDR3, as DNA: TGTGCCAGCAGTGCTACGCTCGCTGGGGGTGGCACTGAAGCTTTCTTT. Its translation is CASSATLAGGGTEAFF.

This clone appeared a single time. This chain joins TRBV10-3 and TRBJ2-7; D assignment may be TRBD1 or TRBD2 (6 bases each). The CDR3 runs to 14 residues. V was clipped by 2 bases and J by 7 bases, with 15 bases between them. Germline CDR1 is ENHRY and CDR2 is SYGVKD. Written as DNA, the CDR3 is TGTGCCATCAGTGAGAGTCCGCAGGGGAGGGAGCAGTACTTC. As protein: CAISESPQGREQYF.

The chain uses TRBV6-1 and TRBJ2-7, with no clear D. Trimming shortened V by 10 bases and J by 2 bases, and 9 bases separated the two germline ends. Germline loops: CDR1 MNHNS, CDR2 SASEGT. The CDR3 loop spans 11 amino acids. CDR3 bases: TGTGCCACGAAATCAACCTACGAGCAGTACTTC. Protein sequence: CATKSTYEQYF.

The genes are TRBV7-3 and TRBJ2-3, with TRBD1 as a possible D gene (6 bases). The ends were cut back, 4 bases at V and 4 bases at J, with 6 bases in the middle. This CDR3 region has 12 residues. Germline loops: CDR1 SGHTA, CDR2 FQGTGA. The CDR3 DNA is TGTGCCAGCAGCTCAGGGGCAGATACGCAGTATTTT. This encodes CASSSGADTQYF.

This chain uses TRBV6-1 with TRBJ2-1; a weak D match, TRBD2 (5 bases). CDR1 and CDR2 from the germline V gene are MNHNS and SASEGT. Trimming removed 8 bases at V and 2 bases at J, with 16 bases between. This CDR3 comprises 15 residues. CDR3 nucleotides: TGTGCCAGCCCCGAAGACTACCCCGCCTACAATGAGCAGTTCTTC. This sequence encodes CASPEDYPAYNEQFF.

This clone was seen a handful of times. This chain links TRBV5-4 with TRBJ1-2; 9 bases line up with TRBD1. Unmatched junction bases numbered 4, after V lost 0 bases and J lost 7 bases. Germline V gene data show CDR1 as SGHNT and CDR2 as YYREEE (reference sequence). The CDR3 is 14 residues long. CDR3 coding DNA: TGTGCCAGCAGCTTGGAGGGGGACAGGGTTGGCTACACCTTC. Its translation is CASSLEGDRVGYTF.

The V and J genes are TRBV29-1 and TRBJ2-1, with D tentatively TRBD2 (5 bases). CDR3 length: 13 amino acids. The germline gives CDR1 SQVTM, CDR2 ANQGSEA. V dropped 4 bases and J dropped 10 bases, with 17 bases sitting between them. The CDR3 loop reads CSVVRPAVHEQFF. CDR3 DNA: TGCAGCGTTGTTCGCCCAGCGGTCCACGAGCAGTTCTTC.

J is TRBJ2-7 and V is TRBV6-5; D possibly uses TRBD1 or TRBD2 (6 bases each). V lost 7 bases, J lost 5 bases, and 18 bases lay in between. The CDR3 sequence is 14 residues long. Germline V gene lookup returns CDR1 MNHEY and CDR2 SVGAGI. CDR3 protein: CASTTQGGSNEQYF. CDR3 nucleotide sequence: TGTGCCAGCACCACACAAGGGGGGTCAAACGAGCAGTACTTC.

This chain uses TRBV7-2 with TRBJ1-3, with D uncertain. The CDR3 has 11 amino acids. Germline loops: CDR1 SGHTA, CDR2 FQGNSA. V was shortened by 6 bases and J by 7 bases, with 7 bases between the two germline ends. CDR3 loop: CASSPRNTIYF. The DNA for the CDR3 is TGTGCCAGCAGTCCTAGGAACACCATATATTTT.

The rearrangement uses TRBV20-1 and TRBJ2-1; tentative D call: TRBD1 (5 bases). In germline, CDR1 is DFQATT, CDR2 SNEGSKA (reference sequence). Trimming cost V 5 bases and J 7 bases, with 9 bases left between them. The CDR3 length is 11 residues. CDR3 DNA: TGCAGTGCTTTAGGGGTAAATGAGCAGTTCTTC. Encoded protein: CSALGVNEQFF.

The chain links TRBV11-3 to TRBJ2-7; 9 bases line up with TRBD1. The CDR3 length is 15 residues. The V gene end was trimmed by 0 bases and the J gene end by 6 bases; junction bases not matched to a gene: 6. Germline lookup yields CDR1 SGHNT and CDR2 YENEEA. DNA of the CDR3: TGTGCCAGCAGCTTAGATGGCCCGGGACAGGGCGAGCAGTACTTC. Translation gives CASSLDGPGQGEQYF.

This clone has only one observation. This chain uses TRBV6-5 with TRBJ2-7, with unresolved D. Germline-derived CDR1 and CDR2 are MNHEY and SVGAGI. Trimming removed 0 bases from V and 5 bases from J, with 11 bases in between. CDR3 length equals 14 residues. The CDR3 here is CASSYSADRNEQYF. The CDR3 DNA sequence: TGTGCCAGCAGTTACTCGGCCGACCGCAACGAGCAGTACTTC.

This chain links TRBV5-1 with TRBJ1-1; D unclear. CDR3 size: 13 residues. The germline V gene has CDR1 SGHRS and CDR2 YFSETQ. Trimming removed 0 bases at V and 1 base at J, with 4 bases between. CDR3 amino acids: CASSLEGNTEAFF. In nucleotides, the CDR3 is TGCGCCAGCAGCTTGGAGGGGAACACTGAAGCTTTCTTT.

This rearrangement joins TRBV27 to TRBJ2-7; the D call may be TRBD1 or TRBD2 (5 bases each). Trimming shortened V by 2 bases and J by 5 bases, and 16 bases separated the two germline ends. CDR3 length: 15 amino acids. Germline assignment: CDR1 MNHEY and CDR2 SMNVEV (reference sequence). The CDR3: CASSLITGPVNEQYF. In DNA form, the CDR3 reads TGTGCCAGCAGTTTAATTACGGGGCCGGTCAACGAGCAGTACTTC.